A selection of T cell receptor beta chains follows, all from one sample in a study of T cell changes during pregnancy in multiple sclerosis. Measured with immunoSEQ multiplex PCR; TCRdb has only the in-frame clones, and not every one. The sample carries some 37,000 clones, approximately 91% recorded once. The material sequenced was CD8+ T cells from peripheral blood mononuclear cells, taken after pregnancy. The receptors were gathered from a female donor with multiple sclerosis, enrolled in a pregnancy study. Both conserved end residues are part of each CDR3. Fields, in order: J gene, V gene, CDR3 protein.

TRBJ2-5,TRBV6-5,CASSSRGTSVWETQYF
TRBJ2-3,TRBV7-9,CASSPTQSPDTQYF
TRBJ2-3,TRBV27,CASSRGTSGDTQYF
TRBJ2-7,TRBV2,CASSQTTWSGQLYEQYF
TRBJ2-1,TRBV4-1,CASSERTSGGYNEQFF
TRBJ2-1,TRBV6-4,CASSDSITGPNEQFF
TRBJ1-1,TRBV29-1,CSVGAGRRAWNTEAFF
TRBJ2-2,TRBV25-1,CAGSEGTGGTGELFF
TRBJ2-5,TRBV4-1,CASSQKSGTSGQETQYF
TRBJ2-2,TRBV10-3,CAISGSGGPGELFF
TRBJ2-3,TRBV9,CASSVGDRVYTDTQYF
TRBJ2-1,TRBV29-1,CSVAGQGWDNEQFF
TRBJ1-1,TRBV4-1,CASSQDGRGNTEAFF
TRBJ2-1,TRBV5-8,CAHGWQARLAGGNEQFF
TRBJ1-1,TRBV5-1,CASSLALVGDTEAFF
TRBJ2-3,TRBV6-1,CASSERVDTQYF
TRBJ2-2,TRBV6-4,CASSEGQGSGELFF
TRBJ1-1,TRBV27,CASSSSTGGLNTEAFF
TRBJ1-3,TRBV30,CAFYLDPRNTIYF
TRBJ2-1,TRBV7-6,CASSLSRPGPYNEQFF
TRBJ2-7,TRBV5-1,CASSLHRDNTYEQYF
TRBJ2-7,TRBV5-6,CASSLGARFYEQYF
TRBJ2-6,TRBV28,CASSLKGYGSGANVLTF
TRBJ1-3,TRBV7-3,CASSLTAGSGNTIYF
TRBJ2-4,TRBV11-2,CASSYDRENIQYF
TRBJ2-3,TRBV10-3,CAISDVVTSGTDTQYF
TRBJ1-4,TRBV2,CASRLRGSTNEKLFF
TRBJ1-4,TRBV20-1,CSAIDRKLFF
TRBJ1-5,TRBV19,CASSGGAPRNQPQHF
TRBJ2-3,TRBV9,CASSVGRGRTDTQYF
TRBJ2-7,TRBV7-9,CASSREDRYPYEQYF
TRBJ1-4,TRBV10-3,CAISDDAGTGGVEKLFF
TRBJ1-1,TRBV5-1,CASSLVTGEAFF
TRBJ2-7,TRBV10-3,CAISDERYEQYF
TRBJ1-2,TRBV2,CASSGIGNYGYTF
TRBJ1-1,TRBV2,CAGRPWLNTEAFF
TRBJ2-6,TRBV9,CASGAGLGANVLTF
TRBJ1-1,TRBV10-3,CAISALEDSWAFF
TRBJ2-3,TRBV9,CASSVVGRVKDTQYF
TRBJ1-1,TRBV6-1,CASSNWDSPGTEAFF
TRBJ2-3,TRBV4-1,CASSQNPRDTDTQYF
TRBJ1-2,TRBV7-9,CASSLSGRQNYGYTF
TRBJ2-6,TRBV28,CASRKDGLSSGANVLTF
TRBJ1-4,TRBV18,CASSPTGANEKLFF
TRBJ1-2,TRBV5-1,CASSQKRTGNYGYTF